The 12 T cell receptor beta chains below were found in one sample sequenced in a study of cytomegalovirus exposure and HLA in healthy donors. Vbeta (60) and Jbeta (13) primers were used in the PCR. Sequencing used immunoSEQ multiplex PCR; TCRdb keeps in-frame clones, though not all of them. The data contain over 130,000 clones, around 90% of them seen just once; the ten biggest clones take up roughly 0.5%. The sample was PBMCs. The receptors derive from a woman in her thirties or forties in good health and CMV-seronegative.

V gene TRBV29-1 combines with J gene TRBJ2-3, with D unclear. The CDR3 has 13 residues. Trimming shortened V by 7 bases and J by 0 bases, and 11 bases separated the two germline ends. Per germline, CDR1 SQVTM and CDR2 ANQGSEA. The CDR3 nucleotides read TGCAGCGGAGGTGGATATAGCACAGATACGCAGTATTTT. This sequence encodes CSGGGYSTDTQYF.

This chain links TRBV4-1 with TRBJ1-5; D is possibly TRBD1 (6 bases). The CDR3 consists of 16 residues. Germline V gives CDR1 MGHRA, CDR2 YSYEKL. The germline V and J ends were trimmed by 4 bases and 2 bases, with 15 bases remaining between them. In DNA, the CDR3 is TGCGCCAGCAGCCCCAGACAGGCCCTGGGCAATCAGCCCCAGCATTTT. Translating gives CASSPRQALGNQPQHF.

This chain joins TRBV28 and TRBJ2-7; 7 positions agree with TRBD2. CDR3 length equals 12 residues. Germline V gene data show CDR1 as MDHEN and CDR2 as SYDVKM. Trimming at V came to 8 bases and at J to 6 bases, leaving 7 bases not matched to a gene. The CDR3 DNA reads as TGTGCCAGCGGGAGGGCCACCCGCGAGCAGTACTTC. This encodes CASGRATREQYF.

This chain connects TRBV27 to TRBJ2-5; D is uncertain. Per the germline V gene, CDR1 is MNHEY and CDR2 is SMNVEV (reference sequence). The CDR3 totals 14 residues. V shed 4 bases and J shed 5 bases, with 14 bases lying between them. As DNA, the CDR3 is TGTGCCAGCAGTTCGTACCTACGAGCGGAGACCCAGTACTTC. Its translation: CASSSYLRAETQYF.

Turning to this clone: A single base separates this from a much larger clone, so it may be a read error. Distinct nucleotide sequences in the sample also encode this CDR3. This chain connects TRBV4-1 to TRBJ2-1; TRBD2 agrees at 13 bases. Germline V gene sequence: CDR1 MGHRA, CDR2 YSYEKL. The CDR3 runs 16 residues. The V segment lost 4 bases and the J segment 4 bases; nucleotides outside the gene matches: 4. CDR3 in DNA: TGCGCCAGCAGCCCGTCGGGACTAGCGGGGTACAATGAGCAGTTCTTC. This codes for CASSPSGLAGYNEQFF.

V is TRBV5-1 and J is TRBJ2-1, with TRBD2 matching over 8 bases. This CDR3 region has 15 residues. Per germline, CDR1 SGHRS and CDR2 YFSETQ. J gave up 4 bases and V 7 bases, and 10 bases lay outside the gene matches. The CDR3 loop is CASVLGASGYNEQFF. CDR3 bases: TGCGCCAGCGTTTTGGGGGCTAGCGGGTACAATGAGCAGTTCTTC.

This clone was recorded only once. The chain has TRBV28 and TRBJ1-1; D gene unclear. Trimming removed 4 bases from V and 3 bases from J, with 12 bases in between. The CDR3 covers 14 residues. Germline CDR1 and CDR2: MDHEN and SYDVKM. Here the CDR3 reads CASSSLLTYTEAFF. Written as DNA, the CDR3 is TGTGCCAGCAGTTCCCTGCTGACTTACACTGAAGCTTTCTTT.

This chain joins TRBV5-1 and TRBJ2-5; 7 bases map to TRBD2. Germline trimming cut 4 bases from V and 2 bases from J; bases unmatched to any gene: 5. This CDR3 spans 14 amino acids. CDR1 and CDR2 (germline): SGHRS, YFSETQ. The CDR3 DNA reads as TGCGCCAGCAGCCACGGACTAGGGCAAGAGACCCAGTACTTC. As protein: CASSHGLGQETQYF.

This clone was recorded a few times. The V gene is TRBV5-4, the J gene TRBJ1-4; 11 bases agree with TRBD1. The CDR3 is made up of 15 amino acids. With V trimmed by 4 bases and J by 8 bases, 7 bases remained unmatched. Germline V gives CDR1 SGHNT, CDR2 YYREEE (reference sequence). The CDR3 sequence is CASSMGQGEREKLFF. CDR3 nucleotide sequence: TGTGCCAGCAGCATGGGACAGGGGGAAAGGGAAAAACTGTTTTTT.

This chain links TRBV5-1 with TRBJ1-1; D gene uncertain. V gave up 0 bases and J gave up 5 bases, with 8 bases separating them. The CDR3 spans 13 residues. Germline lookup yields CDR1 SGHRS and CDR2 YFSETQ. CDR3 amino acids: CASSLVRETEAFF. The CDR3 DNA reads TGCGCCAGCAGCTTGGTTCGGGAAACTGAAGCTTTCTTT.

The V and J genes are TRBV28 and TRBJ1-5; TRBD1 is a possible D gene (5 bases). V gave up 8 bases and J gave up 5 bases, with 13 bases separating them. CDR3 length: 13 residues. Germline-derived CDR1 and CDR2 are MDHEN and SYDVKM. CDR3 loop: CASGQGGDQPQHF. The CDR3 nucleotides read TGTGCCAGCGGGCAGGGAGGGGATCAGCCCCAGCATTTT. The full variable domain, its missing parts supplied by reference TRBV28 and TRBJ1-5, is DVKVTQSSRYLVKRTGEKVFLECVQDMDHENMFWYRQDPGLGLRLIYFSYDVKMKEKGDIPEGYSVSREKKERFSLILESASTNQTSMYLCASGQGGDQPQHFGDGTRLSIL.

This chain's CDR3 is CASSKTSGRTYEQYF. For the CDR3, the DNA is TGTGCCAGCAGCAAAACTAGCGGGAGAACCTACGAGCAGTACTTC. The rearrangement joins TRBV5-4 to TRBJ2-7; 11 bases are shared with TRBD2. J lost 2 bases, V lost 4 bases, and 5 bases had no gene match. The CDR3 consists of 15 residues. Germline V gene lookup returns CDR1 SGHNT and CDR2 YYREEE (reference sequence).